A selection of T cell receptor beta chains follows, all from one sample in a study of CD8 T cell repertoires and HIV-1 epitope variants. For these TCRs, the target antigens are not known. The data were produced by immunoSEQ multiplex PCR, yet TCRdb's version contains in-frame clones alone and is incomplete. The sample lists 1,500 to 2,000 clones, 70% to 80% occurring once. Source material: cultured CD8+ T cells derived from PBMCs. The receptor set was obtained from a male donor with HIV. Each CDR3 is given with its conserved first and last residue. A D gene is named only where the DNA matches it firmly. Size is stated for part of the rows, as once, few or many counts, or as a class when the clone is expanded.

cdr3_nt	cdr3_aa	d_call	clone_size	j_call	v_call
TGTGCCATCAGTGAAAGGACAGGGGGCAGAGGTCTGGCCGGGGAGCTGTTTTTT	CAISERTGGRGLAGELFF	TRBD1	NA	TRBJ2-2	TRBV10-3
TGTGCCAGCAGCGACTCGACAGTTACCTACGAGCAGTACTTC	CASSDSTVTYEQYF	NA	NA	TRBJ2-7	TRBV5-6
TGCAGCGTTGAATGGTATTGGACAGGGGAGTCCAATGAGCAGTTCTTC	CSVEWYWTGESNEQFF	TRBD1	NA	TRBJ2-1	TRBV29-1
TGTGCCAGCACCCTAATTAACCCAGGGGCGTATTTT	CASTLINPGAYF	NA	NA	TRBJ2-3	TRBV9
TGCGCCAGCAGCCAAAGCGGGGGGGGCGGTGAGCAGTTCTTC	CASSQSGGGGEQFF	TRBD2	NA	TRBJ2-1	TRBV4-3
TGTGCCAGCAGCAACCCCCCTGGGAGTCGGAGATCGGTTCAGTACTTC	CASSNPPGSRRSVQYF	NA	NA	TRBJ2-4	TRBV21-1
TGTGCCAGCAGTCATGGACTTTCAGCCTACACCGGGGAGCTGTTTTTT	CASSHGLSAYTGELFF	NA	NA	TRBJ2-2	TRBV27
TGTGCCAGCAGCGACAGGGAGGAAGAGCAGTACTTC	CASSDREEEQYF	NA	NA	TRBJ2-7	TRBV9
TGTGCCAGCAGTGTTTTCAGGGCCTACGAGCAGTACTTC	CASSVFRAYEQYF	NA	few	TRBJ2-7	TRBV2
TGTGCCAGCAGTTACTTCGGAGACACTGAAGCTTTCTTT	CASSYFGDTEAFF	NA	few	TRBJ1-1	TRBV6-5
TGTGCCAGCAGTTACGGGGGGACAGGGCTCGATGGCTACACCTTC	CASSYGGTGLDGYTF	TRBD1	NA	TRBJ1-2	TRBV6-5
TGTGCCTGGAGTGTAGTGGGGACTAATGAAAAACTGTTTTTT	CAWSVVGTNEKLFF	NA	NA	TRBJ1-4	TRBV30
TGTGCCAGCAGTCTGTCCGGGGGGACTACTGAAGCTTTCTTT	CASSLSGGTTEAFF	NA	NA	TRBJ1-1	TRBV6-4
TGTGCCAGCAGCTTAGCGAGCGTTGGAGATACGCAGTATTTT	CASSLASVGDTQYF	NA	few	TRBJ2-3	TRBV7-8
TGTGCCAGCAGCAAAGAAGTATTCACCTACGAGCAGTACTTC	CASSKEVFTYEQYF	NA	NA	TRBJ2-7	TRBV21-1
TGTGCCAGTAGTAACTGGATTCAGACTACGAACACCGGGGAGCTGTTTTTT	CASSNWIQTTNTGELFF	NA	NA	TRBJ2-2	TRBV19
TGTGCCAGCAGCTTCGGGACTGAAGCTTTCTTT	CASSFGTEAFF	NA	NA	TRBJ1-1	TRBV5-6
TGTGCCAGCAGTGAATGGGGAACTGAAGCTTTCTTT	CASSEWGTEAFF	NA	NA	TRBJ1-1	TRBV2
TGTGCCAGCAGTGAACCCGGGACAGGGTACGGCTACACCTTC	CASSEPGTGYGYTF	TRBD1	NA	TRBJ1-2	TRBV6-1
TGTGCCAGCAGCTTAGTTCCAGGGGGCAGGGCCTCGCCCCTCACGCCCCTCAATGAGCAGTTCTTC	CASSLVPGGRASPLTPLNEQFF	TRBD1	NA	TRBJ2-1	TRBV7-6
TGCGCCAGCAGCCAAGATTCAACGGGGAACATTGCAACTAATGAAAAACTGTTTTTT	CASSQDSTGNIATNEKLFF	NA	large	TRBJ1-4	TRBV4-3
TGTGCCAGCAGCCCAACGGGACAGGTACAAGAGACCCAGTACTTC	CASSPTGQVQETQYF	TRBD1	NA	TRBJ2-5	TRBV6-6
TGTGCCAGCAGCTTGGAGGGGGGAGAGACCCAGTACTTC	CASSLEGGETQYF	NA	NA	TRBJ2-5	TRBV5-6
TGTGCCAGCAGACTTACTAGCGGGATTGGTAATGAGCAGTTCTTC	CASRLTSGIGNEQFF	TRBD2	few	TRBJ2-1	TRBV28
TGTGCCAGCAGCCCGGACAGTTCCTACGAGCAGTACTTC	CASSPDSSYEQYF	NA	NA	TRBJ2-7	TRBV7-7
TGTGCCAGCAGCTCAACGGACGGAGCAACTAATGAAAAACTGTTTTTT	CASSSTDGATNEKLFF	NA	NA	TRBJ1-4	TRBV11-2
TGTGCCAGCAGTTTGGGCTGGGACACTGAAGCTTTCTTT	CASSLGWDTEAFF	NA	NA	TRBJ1-1	TRBV28
TGTGCCAGCAGTTCAGAGATGCGTTTACAAAGTCGGGCCAACGTCCTGACTTTC	CASSSEMRLQSRANVLTF	NA	NA	TRBJ2-6	TRBV6-7
TGCGCCAGCAGCTTGGCGGACGCTCGGAGGGAAGCTTTCTTT	CASSLADARREAFF	NA	NA	TRBJ1-1	TRBV5-1
TGTGCCAGCAGTTTCCTCAGAGGGGATGAGCAGTTCTTC	CASSFLRGDEQFF	NA	NA	TRBJ2-1	TRBV5-4
TGTGCCAGCAGTGAAGGGTCTCAGGGGTACTATGGCTACACCTTC	CASSEGSQGYYGYTF	NA	NA	TRBJ1-2	TRBV6-1
TGTGCCAGCAGCTTGGCGTTAGGGGCAGAGTATAGCAATCAGCCCCAGCATTTT	CASSLALGAEYSNQPQHF	NA	few	TRBJ1-5	TRBV5-6
TGTGCCAGCGCAACAGGGGACGAGCAGTACTTC	CASATGDEQYF	TRBD1	few	TRBJ2-7	TRBV7-4
TGTGCCAGTAGTATTAGAGGATCCACCGGGGAGCTGTTTTTT	CASSIRGSTGELFF	NA	NA	TRBJ2-2	TRBV19
TGTGCCAGCGCCTTCCGGGGGGTTTACGAGCAGTACTTC	CASAFRGVYEQYF	TRBD2	NA	TRBJ2-7	TRBV27
TGTGCCAGTAGTATAAGCACATTCGAAAAACTGTTTTTT	CASSISTFEKLFF	NA	NA	TRBJ1-4	TRBV19
TGTGCCACCAGTCTAGGGTCCAACACTGAAGCTTTCTTT	CATSLGSNTEAFF	NA	NA	TRBJ1-1	TRBV15
TGTGCCAGCAGTGAAAATCGAGCGGGGGGCACAGATACGCAGTATTTT	CASSENRAGGTDTQYF	TRBD2	NA	TRBJ2-3	TRBV2
TGTGCCAGCAGTTTTGTTAGACAGGGGGACATTCAGTACTTC	CASSFVRQGDIQYF	NA	few	TRBJ2-4	TRBV21-1
TGCGCCAGCAGTGTCAGTCCGACCGGGGAGCTGTTTTTT	CASSVSPTGELFF	NA	NA	TRBJ2-2	TRBV10-1
TGTGCCAGCAGTGAAACTAGCCGGCTGTTTTTT	CASSETSRLFF	NA	NA	TRBJ2-2	TRBV2
TGTGCCATTTCCTCGAGTCGCTCGGACAGGGGCATCCAAGAGACCCAGTACTTC	CAISSSRSDRGIQETQYF	TRBD1	once	TRBJ2-5	TRBV15
TGTGCCAGCAGCTTCGTAGGGTCTGGAGCTTATGGCTACACCTTC	CASSFVGSGAYGYTF	NA	NA	TRBJ1-2	TRBV9
TGCGCCAGCAGTCAAAGCGGGAGTTGGGATACGCAGTATTTT	CASSQSGSWDTQYF	TRBD2	NA	TRBJ2-3	TRBV23-1
TGTGCCAGCAGTTTTTTAGGGCTAGATGAGCAGTTCTTC	CASSFLGLDEQFF	NA	NA	TRBJ2-1	TRBV27
TGTGCCAGCAGCCACGCCGGAGTGGTTGGGCAAGATGGCTACACCTTC	CASSHAGVVGQDGYTF	NA	few	TRBJ1-2	TRBV7-9
TGTGCCAGCAGTTCCCCTGACATGTCCCAAGAGACCCAGTACTTC	CASSSPDMSQETQYF	NA	NA	TRBJ2-5	TRBV28
TGTGCCAGCATTGGACGGGGGGGTGGCTACACCTTC	CASIGRGGGYTF	NA	NA	TRBJ1-2	TRBV7-6
TGTGCCAGCAGTGAAGCGCGGAAAGGGTACGAGCAGTACTTC	CASSEARKGYEQYF	NA	NA	TRBJ2-7	TRBV6-1
TGTGCCAGCAGTTTTTACCCGGGGAAATCCTACGAGCAGTACTTC	CASSFYPGKSYEQYF	NA	NA	TRBJ2-7	TRBV28
TGTGCCACCCTAGGGGACTCTACTTACGAGCAGTACTTC	CATLGDSTYEQYF	NA	large	TRBJ2-7	TRBV10-3
TGCAGCACCGCCGCGGGAGGCGGAAACACCATATATTTT	CSTAAGGGNTIYF	NA	few	TRBJ1-3	TRBV29-1